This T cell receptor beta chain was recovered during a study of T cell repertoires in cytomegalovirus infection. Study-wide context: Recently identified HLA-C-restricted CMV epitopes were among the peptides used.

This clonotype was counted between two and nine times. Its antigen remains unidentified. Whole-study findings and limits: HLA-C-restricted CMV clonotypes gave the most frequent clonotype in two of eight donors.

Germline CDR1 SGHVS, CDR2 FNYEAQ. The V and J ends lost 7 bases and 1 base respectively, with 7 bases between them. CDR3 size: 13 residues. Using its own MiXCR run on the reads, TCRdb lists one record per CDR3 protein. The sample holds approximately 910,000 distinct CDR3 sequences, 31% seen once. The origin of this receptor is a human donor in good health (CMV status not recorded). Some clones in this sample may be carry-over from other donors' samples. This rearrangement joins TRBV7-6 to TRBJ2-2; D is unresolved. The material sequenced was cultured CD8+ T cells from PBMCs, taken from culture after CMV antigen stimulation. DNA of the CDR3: TGTGCCAGCAAGGGTGGGAACACCGGGGAGCTGTTTTTT. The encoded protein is CASKGGNTGELFF.